This T cell receptor (beta chain) was captured in a study of Ad26.COV2.S vaccination and SARS-CoV-2 variants. The treatment was: roughly 20 received Ad26.COV2.S at low or high dose, single or two shots; a few received placebo; per-sample allocation not given. It was on day 63 after the first vaccine or placebo injection that samples were taken. Adults aged 18-55 years in Boston included the donor. The data were produced by immunoSEQ multiplex PCR, yet TCRdb's version contains in-frame clones alone and is incomplete. This table has approximately 300,000 clones, around 85% appearing once. The CDR3 spans 13 residues. Germline V gene lookup returns CDR1 SGDLS and CDR2 YYNGEE. V was clipped by 0 bases and J by 0 bases, with 3 bases between them. As concerns this clone: What it recognizes is unknown.

Study-wide points: Total T cell responses, in the TCR breadth and depth analyses, may have been underestimated. Vaccine recipients posted higher spike-specific TCR breadth than their placebo counterparts. CD8+ and CD4+ T cells specific for spike reportedly responded with substantial breadth after vaccination.

The chain couples TRBV9 to TRBJ1-1; D not resolved. The sample in question was peripheral blood, obtained in a trial of Ad26.COV2.S vaccine versus placebo. This receptor was identified in a person between 18 and 60 years old who received the Ad26.COV2.S COVID-19 vaccine or a placebo. The CDR3 reads CASSVAVNTEAFF. The CDR3 DNA reads TGTGCCAGCAGCGTAGCGGTGAACACTGAAGCTTTCTTT.